The 5 T cell receptor beta chains below all came from one sample that was sequenced in a study of blood T cell repertoires in COVID-19. Clones were sequenced by immunoSEQ multiplex PCR, and TCRdb holds only the in-frame ones, with some missing. In the table there are about 170,000 clones, approximately 82% of which are singletons. Sequenced sample: PBMCs or T cells enriched from blood (not recorded which). All receptors derive from a woman between 45 and 60 years old in a cohort exposed to, infected with or recovered from COVID-19 (not recorded which).

The chain has TRBV4-2 and TRBJ1-1; 7 bases are a match to TRBD1. V was clipped by 5 bases and J by 5 bases; unmatched bases: 17. The CDR3 has 17 amino acids. From germline, CDR1 is LGHNA and CDR2 YNFKEQ. CDR3 nucleotide sequence: TGTGCCAGCAGCGCAACCTACAGGGACAGTAAGAGGACTGAAGCTTTCTTT. This gives the protein CASSATYRDSKRTEAFF.

This sequence joins TRBV28 and TRBJ2-7; D is ambiguous. CDR3 length: 14 residues. Germline CDR1 MDHEN, CDR2 SYDVKM. Deletions cut 2 bases from V and 2 bases from J, with 10 bases between. CDR3 DNA: TGTGCCAGCAGTTTAGTTCACAGAACCTACGAGCAGTACTTC. Its protein is CASSLVHRTYEQYF.

The chain uses TRBV6-5 and TRBJ1-3; 8 positions match TRBD1. Germline loops: CDR1 MNHEY, CDR2 SVGAGI. This CDR3 has 15 residues. The V segment lost 4 bases and the J segment 0 bases; nucleotides outside the gene matches: 2. Here the CDR3 reads CASSSDRVSGNTIYF. The DNA of the CDR3 is TGTGCCAGCAGTTCGGACAGGGTCTCTGGAAACACCATATATTTT.

This chain joins TRBV5-4 and TRBJ2-7, with 12 bases lining up with TRBD1. The V gene's germline CDR1 is SGHNT and CDR2 YYREEE (reference sequence). V lost 4 bases to trimming and J lost 6 bases; unmatched junction nucleotides: 8. This CDR3 region has 15 residues. The CDR3 here is CASSRPGQGAVEQYF. The CDR3 bases are TGTGCCAGCAGCCGGCCGGGACAGGGGGCTGTCGAGCAGTACTTC.

The chain employs TRBV29-1 and TRBJ1-2; D call uncertain. The CDR3 is 13 amino acids. V was cut by 3 bases and J by 4 bases, with 12 bases left in between. Germline loops: CDR1 SQVTM, CDR2 ANQGSEA. Here the CDR3 DNA reads TGCAGCGTTGAGGAGGGAACCAGCTATGGCTACACCTTC. Its translation: CSVEEGTSYGYTF.